Below, 2 T cell receptor beta chains from the same sample are listed, as sequenced in a study of blood T cell repertoires in COVID-19. The protocol was immunoSEQ multiplex PCR, while the TCRdb copy is restricted to in-frame clones and leaves out a portion. The sample records roughly 50,000 clones, 70% to 90% being singletons. Material for sequencing was peripheral blood. These receptor sequences come from a woman of 80 years or more with COVID-19, enrolled during active disease.

The CDR3: CASSVNLALGTQYF. The CDR3 coding sequence is TGTGCCAGCAGCGTCAACCTAGCTCTGGGTACGCAGTATTTT. The chain carries TRBV9 and TRBJ2-3; possible D gene TRBD2, 5 bases. V lost 2 bases and J lost 8, with 15 bases in between. The CDR3 has 14 amino acids. From germline, CDR1 is SGDLS and CDR2 YYNGEE.

The V gene is TRBV5-4, the J gene TRBJ1-2; TRBD1 agrees at 7 bases. Germline CDR1 SGHNT, CDR2 YYREEE (reference sequence). J gave up 12 bases and V 2 bases, and 10 bases lay outside the gene matches. The CDR3 has 13 residues. CDR3 sequence: CASSFRDSLGNTF. CDR3 DNA: TGTGCCAGCAGCTTCCGGGACAGTCTGGGGAACACCTTC.